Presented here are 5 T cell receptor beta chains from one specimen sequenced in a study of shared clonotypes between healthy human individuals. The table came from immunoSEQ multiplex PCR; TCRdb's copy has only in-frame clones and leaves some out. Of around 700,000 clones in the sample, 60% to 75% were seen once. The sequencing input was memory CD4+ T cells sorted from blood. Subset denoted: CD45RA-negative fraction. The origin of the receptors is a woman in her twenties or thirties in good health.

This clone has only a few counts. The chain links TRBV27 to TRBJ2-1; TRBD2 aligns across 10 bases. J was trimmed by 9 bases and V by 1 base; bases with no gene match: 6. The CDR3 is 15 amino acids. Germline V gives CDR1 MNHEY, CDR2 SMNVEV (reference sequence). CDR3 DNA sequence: TGTGCCAGCAGTTTATATGCTAGCGGGAGATCTGAGCAGTTCTTC. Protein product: CASSLYASGRSEQFF.

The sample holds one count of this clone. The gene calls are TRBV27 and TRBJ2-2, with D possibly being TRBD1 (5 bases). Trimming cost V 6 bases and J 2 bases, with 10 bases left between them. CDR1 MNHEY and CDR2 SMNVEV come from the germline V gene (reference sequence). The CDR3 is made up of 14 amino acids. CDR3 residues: CASRTAPNTGELFF. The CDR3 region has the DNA TGTGCCAGCAGGACAGCGCCCAACACCGGGGAGCTGTTTTTT.

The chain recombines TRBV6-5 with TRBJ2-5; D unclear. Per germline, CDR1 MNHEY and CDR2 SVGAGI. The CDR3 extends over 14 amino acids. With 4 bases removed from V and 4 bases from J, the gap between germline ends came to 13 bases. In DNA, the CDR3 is TGTGCCAGCAGTTCTCGGCGGCCCGCAGAGACCCAGTACTTC. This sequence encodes CASSSRRPAETQYF.

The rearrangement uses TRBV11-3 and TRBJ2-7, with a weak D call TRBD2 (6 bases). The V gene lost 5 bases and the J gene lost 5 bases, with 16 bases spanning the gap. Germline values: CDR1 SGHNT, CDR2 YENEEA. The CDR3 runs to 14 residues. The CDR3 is CASSRDSSADEQYF. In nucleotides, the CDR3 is TGTGCCAGCAGCCGGGACTCCTCGGCCGACGAGCAGTACTTC.

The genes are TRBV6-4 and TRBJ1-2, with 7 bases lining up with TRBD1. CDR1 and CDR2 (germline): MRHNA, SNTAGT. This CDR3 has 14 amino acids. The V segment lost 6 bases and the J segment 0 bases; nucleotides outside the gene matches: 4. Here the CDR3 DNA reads TGTGCCAGCAGCCGGGACAGATCTAACTATGGCTACACCTTC. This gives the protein CASSRDRSNYGYTF.